The 9 T cell receptor beta chains below were found in one sample sequenced in a study of graft-versus-host responses after intestinal transplantation (dated by TCRdb to about 2021). Libraries were prepared through the immunoSEQ multiplex PCR assay. Entries here come from immuneACCESS through TCRdb and include only in-frame sequences with V and J called. Some clones fail to appear in such tables; in the studies checked, an unresolved V gene covers under half of the shortfall, and the cause of the remainder is unknown. Across this sample there are approximately 130,000 clones, with 85% to 95% seen only once. The ten largest clones add up to roughly 0.17% of the sample. For these receptors, no antigen is known. In the paper's terms, the time point label means: cells obtained before transplantation from donor or recipient. The material was unstimulated CD4+ T cells sorted from spleen or lymph node cells, obtained before intestinal transplant. These receptors were collected from a human donor who received an intestinal transplant.

The chain carries TRBV9 and TRBJ2-3; 8 nucleotides align to TRBD1. The germline gives CDR1 SGDLS, CDR2 YYNGEE. The CDR3 length is 12 residues. The ends lost 3 bases at V and 11 bases at J; junction bases unmatched: 5. The CDR3 nucleotides read TGTGCCAGCAGCGCCAACAGGGGGATGCAGTATTTT. This gives the protein CASSANRGMQYF.

The V call is TRBV7-8, the J call TRBJ1-3; no reliable D call. Trimming pared 5 bases from V and 0 bases from J, leaving 11 bases between. The CDR3 runs 15 residues. Per germline, CDR1 SGHVS and CDR2 FQNEAQ. For the CDR3, the DNA is TGTGCCAGCAGCGAAAGGCGCAACTCTGGAAACACCATATATTTT. Translating gives CASSERRNSGNTIYF.

V and J are TRBV9 and TRBJ2-2; D perhaps matches TRBD2 (6 bases). Trimming removed 2 bases from V and 6 bases from J, with 14 bases in between. The CDR3 sequence is 15 residues long. Germline CDR1 is SGDLS and CDR2 is YYNGEE. This CDR3 is CASSVTPGGAGELFF. Written as DNA, the CDR3 is TGTGCCAGCAGCGTCACCCCCGGGGGTGCCGGGGAGCTGTTTTTT.

This clone was seen only once. The V gene is TRBV10-1, the J gene TRBJ2-3; D not certain. Germline V gene lookup returns CDR1 WNHNN and CDR2 SYGVQD (reference sequence). The CDR3 runs to 13 residues. Trimming shortened V by 3 bases and J by 2 bases, and 6 bases separated the two germline ends. In DNA, the CDR3 is TGCGCCAGCAGTGAAGGGATCACAGATACGCAGTATTTT. Its translation is CASSEGITDTQYF.

The rearrangement joins TRBV25-1 to TRBJ2-7; 7 bases agree with TRBD2. The J segment lost 7 bases and the V segment lost 4 bases, leaving 1 base of the junction unmatched. There are 11 residues in the CDR3. The V gene's germline CDR1 is MGHDK and CDR2 SYGVNS. This CDR3 reads CASSGGGEQYF. DNA of the CDR3: TGTGCCAGCAGTGGGGGGGGAGAGCAGTACTTC.

This chain links TRBV27 with TRBJ2-3; 12 bases are a match to TRBD2. Trimming removed 4 bases from V and 2 bases from J; junction bases left unmatched: 4. The germline V gene has CDR1 MNHEY and CDR2 SMNVEV (reference sequence). This CDR3 contains 16 residues. CDR3 amino acids: CASSSWTSGDTDTQYF. The CDR3 DNA is TGTGCCAGCAGTTCCTGGACTAGCGGGGACACAGATACGCAGTATTTT.

This clone was seen a single time. The rearrangement links TRBV7-9 to TRBJ1-2; D call uncertain. Trimming pared 1 base from V and 6 bases from J, leaving 6 bases between. Looked up from germline, CDR1 is SEHNR and CDR2 is FQNEAQ (reference sequence). The CDR3 totals 12 residues. DNA of the CDR3: TGTGCCAGCAGCTTAGAAAACAATGGCTACACCTTC. It specifies CASSLENNGYTF.

V gene TRBV7-9 combines with J gene TRBJ2-1, with D unresolved. The CDR3 sequence is 12 residues long. Germline V gene data show CDR1 as SEHNR and CDR2 as FQNEAQ (reference sequence). V gave up 5 bases and J gave up 8 bases, with 10 bases separating them. CDR3 coding DNA: TGTGCCAGCAGCCCAAATTCTGATGAGCAGTTCTTC. Translation: CASSPNSDEQFF.

This chain links TRBV19 with TRBJ2-7, with TRBD1 matching over 9 bases. This CDR3 comprises 15 residues. After removal of 5 bases from V and 6 bases from J, the junction contained 11 bases not matched to a gene. Germline V CDR1 and CDR2: LNHDA, SQIVND (reference sequence). The CDR3 bases are TGTGCCAGTAGTCCTGGGGACAGGGAGAGGGTCGAGCAGTACTTC. This sequence encodes CASSPGDRERVEQYF.